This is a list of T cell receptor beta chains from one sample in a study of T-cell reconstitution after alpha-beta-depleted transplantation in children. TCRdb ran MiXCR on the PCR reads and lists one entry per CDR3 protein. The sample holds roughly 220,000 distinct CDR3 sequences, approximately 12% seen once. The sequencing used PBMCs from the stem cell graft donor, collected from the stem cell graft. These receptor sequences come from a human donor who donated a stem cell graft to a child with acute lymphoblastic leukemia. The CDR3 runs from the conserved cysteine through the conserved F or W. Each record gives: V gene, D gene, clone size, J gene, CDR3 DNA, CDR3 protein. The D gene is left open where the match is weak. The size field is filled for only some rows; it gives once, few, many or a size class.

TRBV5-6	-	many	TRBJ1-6	TGTGCCAGCAGCTCATATAGAACCGGGACAAGTTCCCGTTCACCCCTCCACTTT	CASSSYRTGTSSRSPLHF
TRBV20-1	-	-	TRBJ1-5	TGCTGTGCTAGAGATTTCGGCGGGCCCAGCAATCAGCCCCAGCATTTT	CCARDFGGPSNQPQHF
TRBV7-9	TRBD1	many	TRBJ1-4	TGTGCCAGCATCGGACAGGGGAATGAAAAACTGTTTTTT	CASIGQGNEKLFF
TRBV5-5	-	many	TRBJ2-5	TGTGCCAGCAGCTTGGTGGGACGAGAGACCCAGTACTTC	CASSLVGRETQYF
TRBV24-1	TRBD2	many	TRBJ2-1	TGTGCCACCAGTGACGCTAACCTCCGACTAGCGGGAGGGTACAATGAGCAGTTCTTC	CATSDANLRLAGGYNEQFF
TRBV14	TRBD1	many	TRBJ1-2	TGTGCCAGCAGCCGAGGGACAGCGAATGGCTACACCTTC	CASSRGTANGYTF
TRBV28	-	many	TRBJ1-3	TGTGCCAGCAAAGATAGTGCGGAAAGAAACACCATATATTTT	CASKDSAERNTIYF
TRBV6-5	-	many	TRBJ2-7	TGTGCCAGCAGACTAAGGGGGGAGCAGTACTTC	CASRLRGEQYF
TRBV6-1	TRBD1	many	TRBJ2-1	TGTGCCAGCCCAACAGGGGAAGGGGGTAATGAGCAGTTCTTC	CASPTGEGGNEQFF
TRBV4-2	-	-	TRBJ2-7	TGTGCCATCAGCCAAAGGCTCCTCTACGAGCAGTACTTC	CAISQRLLYEQYF
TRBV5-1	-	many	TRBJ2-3	TGCGCCAGCAGCTTGGGACAGCAAGATACGCAGTATTTT	CASSLGQQDTQYF
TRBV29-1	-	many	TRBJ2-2	TGCAGCGTTCCCACCAACACGGAGAACACCGGGGAGCTGTTTTTT	CSVPTNTENTGELFF
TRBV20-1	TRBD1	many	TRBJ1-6	TGCAGTGCTAGAGATCTGAGACAGGGCCATAATTCACCCCTCCACTTT	CSARDLRQGHNSPLHF